The 2 T cell receptor beta chains given below trace back to one sample, sequenced in a study of cytomegalovirus exposure and HLA in healthy donors. Researchers ran the PCR with 60 Vbeta and 13 Jbeta primers. The table came from immunoSEQ multiplex PCR; TCRdb's copy has only in-frame clones and leaves some out. Of some 100,000 clones listed, approximately 80% are singletons. Sequencing used PBMCs. All receptors come from a man aged 45-65 years in good health and CMV-seropositive.

A few counts support this clone. The CDR3 loop reads CASTEGRETEAFF. DNA for the CDR3: TGTGCCAGTACGGAGGGACGGGAGACTGAAGCTTTCTTT. The chain combines TRBV19 with TRBJ1-1; possibly TRBD1 for D (5 bases). Trimming cost V 7 bases and J 5 bases, with 14 bases left between them. This CDR3 comprises 13 residues. In germline, CDR1 is LNHDA, CDR2 SQIVND (reference sequence).

This chain uses TRBV18 with TRBJ1-2; TRBD1 agrees at 9 bases. V dropped 5 bases and J dropped 2; count of bases not matched to a gene: 18. CDR1 KGHSH and CDR2 LQKENI come from the germline V gene. CDR3 length: 19 amino acids. The CDR3 loop reads CASSDTGGAYRPVNYGYTF. In DNA, the CDR3 is TGTGCCAGCTCAGATACAGGGGGCGCTTATCGGCCCGTCAACTATGGCTACACCTTC.